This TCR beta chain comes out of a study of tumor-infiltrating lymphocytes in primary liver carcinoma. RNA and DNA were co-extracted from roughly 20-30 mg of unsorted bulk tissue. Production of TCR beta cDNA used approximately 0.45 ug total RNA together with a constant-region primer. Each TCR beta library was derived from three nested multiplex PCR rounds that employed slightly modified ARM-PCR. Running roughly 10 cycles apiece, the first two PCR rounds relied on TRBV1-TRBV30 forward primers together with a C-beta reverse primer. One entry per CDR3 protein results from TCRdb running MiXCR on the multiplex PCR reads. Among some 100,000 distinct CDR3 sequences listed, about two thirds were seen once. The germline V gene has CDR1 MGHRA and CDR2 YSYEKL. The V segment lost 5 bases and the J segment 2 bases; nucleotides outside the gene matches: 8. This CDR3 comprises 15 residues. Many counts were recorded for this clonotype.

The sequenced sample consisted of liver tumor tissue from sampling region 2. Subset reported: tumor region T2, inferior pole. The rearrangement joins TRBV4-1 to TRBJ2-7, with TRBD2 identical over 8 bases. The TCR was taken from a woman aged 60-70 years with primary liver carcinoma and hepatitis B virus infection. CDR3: CASSDPGLDTYEQYF. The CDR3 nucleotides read TGCGCCAGCAGCGACCCGGGACTAGACACCTACGAGCAGTACTTC.